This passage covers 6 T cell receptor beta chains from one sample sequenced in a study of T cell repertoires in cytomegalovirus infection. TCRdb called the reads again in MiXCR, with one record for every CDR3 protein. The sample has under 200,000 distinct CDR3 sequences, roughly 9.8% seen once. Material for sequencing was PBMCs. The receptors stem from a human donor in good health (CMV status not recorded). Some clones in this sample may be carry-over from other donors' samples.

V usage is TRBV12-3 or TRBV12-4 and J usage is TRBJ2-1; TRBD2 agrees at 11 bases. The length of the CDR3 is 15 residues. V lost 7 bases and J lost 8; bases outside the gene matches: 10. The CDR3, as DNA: TGTGCCAGCACTATCGGGACTAGCGGCTTTTATGAGCAGTTCTTC. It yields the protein CASTIGTSGFYEQFF.

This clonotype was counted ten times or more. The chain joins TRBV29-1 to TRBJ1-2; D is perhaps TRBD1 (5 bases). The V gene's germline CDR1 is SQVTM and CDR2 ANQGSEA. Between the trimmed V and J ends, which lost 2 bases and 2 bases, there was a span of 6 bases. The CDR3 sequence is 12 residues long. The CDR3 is CSVEPGNYGYTF. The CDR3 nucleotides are TGCAGCGTTGAACCAGGGAACTATGGCTACACCTTC.

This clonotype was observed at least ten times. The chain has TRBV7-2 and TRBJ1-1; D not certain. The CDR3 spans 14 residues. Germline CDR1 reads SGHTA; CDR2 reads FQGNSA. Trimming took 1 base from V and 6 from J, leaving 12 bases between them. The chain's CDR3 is CASSLGGARAEAFF. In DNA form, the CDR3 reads TGTGCCAGCAGCTTAGGAGGTGCAAGAGCTGAAGCTTTCTTT.

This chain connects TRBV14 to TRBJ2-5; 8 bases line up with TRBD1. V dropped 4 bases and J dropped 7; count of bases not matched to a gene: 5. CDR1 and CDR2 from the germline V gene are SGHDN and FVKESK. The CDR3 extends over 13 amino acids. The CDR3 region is CASSLGQGWTQYF. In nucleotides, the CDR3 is TGTGCCAGCAGCCTCGGACAGGGATGGACCCAGTACTTC.

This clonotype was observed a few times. The CDR3 spells CASSSPRGIAYGYTF. CDR3 coding DNA: TGTGCCAGCAGTTCTCCCCGGGGGATTGCCTATGGCTACACCTTC. The chain uses TRBV12-3 or TRBV12-4 and TRBJ1-2; perhaps TRBD1 as D (5 bases). Trimming removed 4 bases from V and 4 bases from J, with 16 bases in between. This CDR3 contains 15 residues.

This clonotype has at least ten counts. CDR3 in DNA: TGTGCCAGCAGCCCAGGTGGAGGGGCTATGAACACTGAAGCTTTCTTT. Amino acid sequence: CASSPGGGAMNTEAFF. The V gene is TRBV7-6, the J gene TRBJ1-1; D may be TRBD1 (5 bases). Germline lookup yields CDR1 SGHVS and CDR2 FNYEAQ. This CDR3 comprises 16 residues. V dropped 5 bases and J dropped 0 bases, with 16 bases sitting between them.